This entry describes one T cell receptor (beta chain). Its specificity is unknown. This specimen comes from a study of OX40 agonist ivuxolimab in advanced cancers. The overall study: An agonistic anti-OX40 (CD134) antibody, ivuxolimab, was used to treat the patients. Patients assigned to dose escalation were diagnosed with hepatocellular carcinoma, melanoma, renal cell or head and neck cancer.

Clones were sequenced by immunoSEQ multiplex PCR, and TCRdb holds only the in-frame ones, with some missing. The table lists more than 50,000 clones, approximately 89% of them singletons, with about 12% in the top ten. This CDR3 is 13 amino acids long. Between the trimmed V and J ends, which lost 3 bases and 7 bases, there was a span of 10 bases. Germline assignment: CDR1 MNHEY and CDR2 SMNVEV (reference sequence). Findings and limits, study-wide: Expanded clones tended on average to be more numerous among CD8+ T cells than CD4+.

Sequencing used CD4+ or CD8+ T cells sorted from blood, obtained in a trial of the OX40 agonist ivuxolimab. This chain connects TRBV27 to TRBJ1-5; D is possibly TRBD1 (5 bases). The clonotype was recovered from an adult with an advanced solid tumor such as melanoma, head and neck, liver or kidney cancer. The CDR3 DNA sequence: TGTGCCAGCAGTTTTGGGGCGAGGCAGCCCCAGCATTTT. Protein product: CASSFGARQPQHF.